Following are 31 T cell receptor beta chains from one sample sequenced in a study of neurological immune-mediated disorders. TCRdb redid the calling of the 5' RACE reads with MiXCR, one entry per CDR3 protein. Found here are roughly 13,000 distinct CDR3 sequences, under 8% of them singletons; the top ten hold approximately 24%. Sequenced material: CD8+ T cells from blood. These TCRs come from a woman aged 40 to 49 in good health.

At least ten counts were recorded for this clonotype. The chain employs TRBV7-6 and TRBJ1-1, with 9 bases matching TRBD1. Germline CDR1 and CDR2: SGHVS and FNYEAQ. This CDR3 contains 15 residues. The V and J ends lost 5 bases and 1 base, in that order; junction bases with no gene match: 5. The DNA of the CDR3 is TGTGCCAGCAGCCGGGACAGGGCCCCGAACACTGAAGCTTTCTTT. Translation: CASSRDRAPNTEAFF. Using reference TRBV7-6 and TRBJ1-1 for the parts outside the CDR3, the full variable domain is GAGVSQSPRYKVTKRGQDVALRCDPISGHVSLYWYRQALGQGPEFLTYFNYEAQQDKSGLPNDRFSAERPEGSISTLTIQRTEQRDSAMYRCASSRDRAPNTEAFFGQGTRLTVV.

This clonotype has a count of ten or more. The J gene is TRBJ2-7, the V gene TRBV6-5, with D possibly matching TRBD2 (6 bases). The CDR3 runs 13 residues. V dropped 6 bases and J dropped 5 bases, with 14 bases sitting between them. Germline-derived CDR1 and CDR2 are MNHEY and SVGAGI. The CDR3, as DNA: TGTGCCAGCAGAGGAGGGACCCGGAACGAGCAGTACTTC. Protein: CASRGGTRNEQYF.

This clonotype was seen at least ten times. This chain uses TRBV4-2 with TRBJ2-3; 15 bases align to TRBD2. The CDR3 totals 18 residues. Trimming took 4 bases from V and 5 from J; bases not matched to a gene: 10. Germline lookup yields CDR1 LGHNA and CDR2 YNFKEQ. CDR3 loop: CASSPIGLAGGPGDTQYF. The CDR3 DNA sequence: TGTGCCAGCAGCCCAATTGGACTAGCGGGAGGGCCGGGAGATACGCAGTATTTT.

This clonotype was picked up many times. J is TRBJ2-3 and V is TRBV4-1; 12 bases match TRBD1. This CDR3 is 17 amino acids long. In germline, CDR1 is MGHRA, CDR2 YSYEKL. Trimming removed 0 bases from V and 7 bases from J; junction bases left unmatched: 8. DNA for the CDR3: TGCGCCAGCAGCCAAGATCTTCGGGACAGGGGGCGACATACGCAGTATTTT. It is translated as CASSQDLRDRGRHTQYF.

In this sample, this clonotype turned up many times. CDR3 amino acids: CASSFSVAGGSYEQYF. The DNA for the CDR3 is TGTGCCAGCAGCTTTTCCGTAGCGGGGGGGTCCTACGAGCAGTACTTC. This chain links TRBV11-2 with TRBJ2-7, with 11 bases identical to TRBD2. Germline V gene lookup returns CDR1 SGHAT and CDR2 FQNNGV. Trimming took 3 bases from V and 1 from J; bases not matched to a gene: 5. This CDR3 has 16 amino acids.

This clonotype was detected ten times or more. CDR3 sequence reads: CASSQEFGTSAYEQYF. Written as DNA, the CDR3 is TGTGCCAGCAGCCAAGAATTCGGGACTAGCGCGTACGAGCAGTACTTC. The chain combines TRBV14 with TRBJ2-7; 10 bases match TRBD2. The ends lost 0 bases at V and 4 bases at J; junction bases unmatched: 6. The CDR3 contains 16 residues. Per germline, CDR1 SGHDN and CDR2 FVKESK.

In its sample, this clonotype was seen many times. The chain combines TRBV20-1 with TRBJ1-1; D remains unclear. This CDR3 is 12 amino acids long. V was clipped by 2 bases and J by 5 bases, with 9 bases between them. Germline CDR1 DFQATT, CDR2 SNEGSKA (reference sequence). The CDR3 sequence: CSARTPGTEAFF. CDR3 nucleotides: TGCAGTGCTAGAACCCCGGGAACTGAAGCTTTCTTT.

This clonotype was detected ten times or more. V and J are TRBV6-5 and TRBJ1-3; unclear D gene. The ends were cut back, 5 bases at V and 3 bases at J, with 14 bases in the middle. Per the germline V gene, CDR1 is MNHEY and CDR2 is SVGAGI. The CDR3 covers 15 residues. Here the CDR3 DNA reads TGTGCCAGCAGTGACGTGAGTTCATATGGAAACACCATATATTTT. This encodes CASSDVSSYGNTIYF.

This clonotype was observed many times. The rearrangement uses TRBV12-5 and TRBJ1-2, with TRBD1 as a possible D gene (5 bases). The CDR3 is 13 residues long. In germline, CDR1 is LGHNT, CDR2 FRNRAP. The V gene lost 7 bases and the J gene lost 4 bases, with 13 bases spanning the gap. CDR3 sequence: CASALQGLYGYTF. CDR3 nucleotide sequence: TGTGCTAGTGCCCTCCAGGGTCTCTATGGCTACACCTTC.

Ten or more counts support this clonotype. The chain is built from TRBV3-1 and TRBJ2-7, with a weak D call TRBD2 (6 bases). CDR1 LGHDT and CDR2 YNNKEL come from the germline V gene (reference sequence). V lost 4 bases, J lost 4 bases, and 20 bases lay in between. The CDR3 length is 16 residues. DNA of the CDR3: TGTGCCAGCAGCCGGACCACTGGGGGGAGGCTGTACGAGCAGTACTTC. Its protein product is CASSRTTGGRLYEQYF.

This clonotype is labeled as medium-sized (0.01 to 0.1%). This sequence joins TRBV13 and TRBJ2-1; no clear D. The CDR3 length is 15 residues. V lost 5 bases and J lost 3, with 14 bases in between. The germline gives CDR1 PRHDT, CDR2 FYEKMQ (reference sequence). The CDR3 DNA sequence: TGTGCCAGCAGCCAGGCGACGGTGAACTACAATGAGCAGTTCTTC. It translates to CASSQATVNYNEQFF.

This clonotype was detected ten times or more. The CDR3 is CASSLLPRTEIAKNIQYF. CDR3 coding DNA: TGTGCCAGCAGCTTACTCCCTCGGACAGAAATAGCCAAAAACATTCAGTACTTC. The rearrangement joins TRBV7-9 to TRBJ2-4; possible D gene TRBD1, 6 bases. Germline V gives CDR1 SEHNR, CDR2 FQNEAQ (reference sequence). The CDR3 runs to 18 residues. V lost 2 bases and J lost 0, with 17 bases in between.

This clonotype was seen many times. The V and J genes are TRBV5-1 and TRBJ1-2; D unresolved. The CDR3 sequence is 13 residues long. Trimming stripped 0 bases from V and 9 bases from J, with 12 bases between. Germline CDR1 reads SGHRS; CDR2 reads YFSETQ. The CDR3 DNA sequence: TGCGCCAGCAGCTTGGATGAGGCCAGGAGCTACACCTTC. This gives the protein CASSLDEARSYTF. Based on the CDR3 plus reference TRBV5-1 and TRBJ1-2, the full variable domain is KAGVTQTPRYLIKTRGQQVTLSCSPISGHRSVSWYQQTPGQGLQFLFEYFSETQRNKGNFPGRFSGRQFSNSRSEMNVSTLELGDSALYLCASSLDEARSYTFGSGTRLTVV.

This clonotype was recorded many times. The genes are TRBV27 and TRBJ2-1, with D uncertain. Trimming removed 3 bases from V and 4 bases from J, with 10 bases in between. The CDR3 is 14 amino acids. Germline V lookup: CDR1 MNHEY, CDR2 SMNVEV (reference sequence). CDR3 protein: CASSLSSVYNEQFF. For the CDR3, the DNA is TGTGCCAGCAGTTTGTCTTCCGTTTACAATGAGCAGTTCTTC.

This clonotype counts as medium-sized (0.01 to 0.1%). V and J are TRBV13 and TRBJ2-7; D unclear. Germline V CDR1 and CDR2: PRHDT, FYEKMQ (reference sequence). The CDR3 contains 11 residues. Trimming shortened V by 5 bases and J by 6 bases, and 8 bases separated the two germline ends. The CDR3 coding sequence is TGTGCCAGCAGCAACAGAATCGAGCAGTACTTC. This sequence encodes CASSNRIEQYF.

This clonotype was picked up many times. V is TRBV20-1 and J is TRBJ2-3, with a tentative D call TRBD1 (6 bases). Germline loops: CDR1 DFQATT, CDR2 SNEGSKA (reference sequence). This CDR3 region has 16 residues. Trimming removed 0 bases at V and 0 bases at J, with 13 bases between. CDR3 protein: CSARDRTGISTDTQYF. The CDR3 nucleotides read TGCAGTGCTAGAGATCGTACAGGGATTAGCACAGATACGCAGTATTTT.

This clonotype was detected many times. The rearrangement uses TRBV2 and TRBJ1-4, with D perhaps matching TRBD1 (5 bases). The V gene lost 6 bases and the J gene lost 5 bases, with 13 bases spanning the gap. The germline V gene encodes CDR1 SNHLY and CDR2 FYNNEI. The CDR3 has 14 amino acids. CDR3 DNA: TGTGCCAGCAGGGACCGGCAGGGAAATGAAAAACTGTTTTTT. It specifies CASRDRQGNEKLFF.

This clonotype came up many times. The chain is built from TRBV29-1 and TRBJ1-2; D may be TRBD1 (5 bases). Trimming took 0 bases from V and 0 from J, leaving 8 bases between them. This CDR3 is built from 14 residues. Per germline, CDR1 SQVTM and CDR2 ANQGSEA. In DNA form, the CDR3 reads TGCAGCGTTGAAGATCGGGGGGCTAACTATGGCTACACCTTC. It specifies CSVEDRGANYGYTF.

This clonotype has at least ten counts. The chain employs TRBV11-2 and TRBJ2-3; D is possibly TRBD2 (5 bases). Germline CDR1 and CDR2: SGHAT and FQNNGV. V lost 1 base and J 1 base, leaving 12 bases between the germline ends. The length of the CDR3 is 16 residues. DNA for the CDR3: TGTGCCAGCAGCTTAGCACAACTAGTGGGCACAGATACGCAGTATTTT. As protein: CASSLAQLVGTDTQYF.

The rearrangement joins TRBV28 to TRBJ2-1, with 7 bases fitting TRBD1. The V gene's germline CDR1 is MDHEN and CDR2 SYDVKM. Trimming cost V 3 bases and J 11 bases; bases outside gene matches: 4. This CDR3 has 12 amino acids. The CDR3 coding sequence is TGTGCCAGCAGTTTCCCGGGACAGAAGCAGTTCTTC. It codes for CASSFPGQKQFF.

This clonotype showed up many times. The chain joins TRBV29-1 to TRBJ2-1; D perhaps matches TRBD2 (6 bases). This CDR3 is 13 amino acids long. Trimming removed 1 base at V and 7 bases at J, with 11 bases between. The germline CDR1 and CDR2 sequences are SQVTM and ANQGSEA. For the CDR3, the DNA is TGCAGCGTTGAAGGGGGGGACTGGAATGAGCAGTTCTTC. Protein product: CSVEGGDWNEQFF.

This clonotype was picked up many times. The J gene is TRBJ2-2, the V gene TRBV11-1, with D possibly TRBD1 on 6 matching bases. CDR3 length equals 16 residues. Germline CDR1 is SGHAT and CDR2 is FQDESV (reference sequence). V was cut by 2 bases and J by 0 bases, with 10 bases left in between. The CDR3 spells CASSLRTEPNTGELFF. CDR3 bases: TGTGCCAGCAGCTTAAGGACAGAACCGAACACCGGGGAGCTGTTTTTT.

This clonotype was detected many times. The chain recombines TRBV5-1 with TRBJ2-3; 9 bases align to TRBD2. The V and J ends lost 1 base and 3 bases, in that order; junction bases with no gene match: 3. Germline-derived CDR1 and CDR2 are SGHRS and YFSETQ. The CDR3 runs to 15 residues. CDR3: CASSLLAGATDTQYF. Written as DNA, the CDR3 is TGCGCCAGCAGCTTGTTAGCGGGGGCGACAGATACGCAGTATTTT.

This clonotype was detected many times. The chain joins TRBV7-9 to TRBJ1-6; a possible D gene is TRBD1 (5 bases). CDR1 and CDR2 (germline): SEHNR, FQNEAQ (reference sequence). The ends were cut back, 5 bases at V and 3 bases at J, with 11 bases in the middle. This CDR3 spans 15 amino acids. CDR3 DNA: TGTGCCAGCAGCCCGTCCGACAGCTATAATTCACCCCTCCACTTT. Protein product: CASSPSDSYNSPLHF.

This clonotype showed up many times. V and J are TRBV5-1 and TRBJ2-4; D is ambiguous. The germline V and J ends were trimmed by 0 bases and 0 bases, with 10 bases remaining between them. The CDR3 loop spans 16 amino acids. The germline CDR1 and CDR2 sequences are SGHRS and YFSETQ. CDR3 sequence: CASSLGPGIAKNIQYF. The CDR3 DNA sequence: TGCGCCAGCAGCTTGGGCCCCGGAATAGCCAAAAACATTCAGTACTTC.

There are many counts of this clonotype. The rearrangement uses TRBV27 and TRBJ2-7; the D gene is possibly TRBD2 (6 bases). Germline V gene data show CDR1 as MNHEY and CDR2 as SMNVEV (reference sequence). V was pared by 3 bases and J by 1 base, with 7 bases between. The CDR3 spans 13 residues. This CDR3 reads CASSLGGSYEQYF. The CDR3 bases are TGTGCCAGCAGTTTGGGGGGATCCTACGAGCAGTACTTC.

This clonotype was seen ten or more times. This chain connects TRBV4-1 to TRBJ2-6; no clear D gene. CDR3 size: 16 residues. With 4 bases removed from V and 4 bases from J, the gap between germline ends came to 14 bases. The germline CDR1 and CDR2 sequences are MGHRA and YSYEKL. The CDR3 DNA reads TGCGCCAGCAGCCCCGGCCCCTTTGGAGGGGCCAACGTCCTGACTTTC. As protein: CASSPGPFGGANVLTF.

This clonotype was seen many times. This chain connects TRBV5-1 to TRBJ2-1; TRBD1 aligns across 8 bases. The CDR3 covers 15 residues. Germline CDR1 and CDR2: SGHRS and YFSETQ. Losses at the gene ends were 0 bases for V and 5 bases for J; bases not matched to a gene: 4. CDR3 loop: CASSLGQGKNNEQFF. The CDR3 DNA sequence: TGCGCCAGCAGCTTGGGACAGGGGAAAAACAATGAGCAGTTCTTC.

The chain is built from TRBV5-1 and TRBJ2-7; D is ambiguous. The CDR3 consists of 13 residues. The germline CDR1 and CDR2 sequences are SGHRS and YFSETQ. Trimming cost V 6 bases and J 7 bases, with 17 bases left between them. The CDR3 DNA reads as TGCGCCAGCACTGGGGTAGGAGCTTGGGAGCAGTACTTC. It specifies CASTGVGAWEQYF.

The table lists this clonotype with many counts. The genes are TRBV6-5 and TRBJ2-1; tentatively, D is TRBD2 (6 bases). The CDR3 covers 16 residues. CDR1 is MNHEY, CDR2 SVGAGI, per germline. Trimming cost V 6 bases and J 2 bases, with 17 bases left between them. The DNA for the CDR3 is TGTGCCAGCAGCCCGGGACTCCCAGGGCCCTACAATGAGCAGTTCTTC. This translates into CASSPGLPGPYNEQFF.

This clonotype was picked up many times. The chain uses TRBV27 and TRBJ1-2, with TRBD1 identical over 8 bases. Losses at the gene ends were 3 bases for V and 3 bases for J; bases not matched to a gene: 3. CDR1 and CDR2 from the germline V gene are MNHEY and SMNVEV (reference sequence). The CDR3 totals 14 residues. The CDR3 loop reads CASSLRTGYYGYTF. DNA of the CDR3: TGTGCCAGCAGTTTGCGGACAGGGTACTATGGCTACACCTTC.